The rows below give T cell receptor beta chains drawn from one sample of a study of naive and memory T cell subsets. TCRdb passed the 5' RACE reads through MiXCR, listing each CDR3 protein once. The sample contains tens of thousands of distinct CDR3 sequences, over 15% of which appear only once. The receptor set was obtained from a female donor in good health. CDR3s include the opening cysteine and the closing phenylalanine or tryptophan. The D gene is left open where the match is weak. Size is omitted from some rows. Given values are once, few, many or a class for expanded clones.

J	V	D	size	CDR3	DNA
TRBJ2-3	TRBV12-3/TRBV12-4	-	few	CASSPSGTQYF	TGTGCCAGCAGTCCATCTGGTACGCAGTATTTT
TRBJ1-2	TRBV7-9	-	few	CASSEGLNYGYTF	TGTGCCAGCAGCGAGGGCCTTAACTATGGCTACACCTTC
TRBJ1-4	TRBV6-2/TRBV6-3	-	many	CASSFQWTNEKLFF	TGTGCCAGCAGCTTTCAGTGGACTAATGAAAAACTGTTTTTT
TRBJ1-6	TRBV4-2	TRBD1	few	CASSHRQGVSSPLHF	TGTGCCAGCAGCCACAGACAGGGGGTTAGCTCACCCCTCCACTTT
TRBJ1-1	TRBV2	-	-	CASSGDSGDTEAFF	TGTGCCAGCAGTGGGGATAGTGGGGACACTGAAGCTTTCTTT
TRBJ2-7	TRBV7-8	-	few	CASSLARQGDYEQYF	TGTGCCAGCAGCTTAGCGCGGCAGGGTGACTACGAGCAGTACTTC
TRBJ2-5	TRBV6-5	-	-	CASSPQSDRTQYF	TGTGCCAGCAGCCCACAGTCAGACCGGACCCAGTACTTC
TRBJ2-1	TRBV20-1	-	medium-sized	CSVPKEGGGNEQFF	TGCAGTGTCCCGAAAGAGGGGGGAGGGAATGAGCAGTTCTTC
TRBJ1-1	TRBV10-2	-	-	CASSEAGTIANTEAFF	TGCGCCAGCAGTGAGGCCGGGACCATCGCGAACACTGAAGCTTTCTTT
TRBJ2-5	TRBV20-1	TRBD2	many	CSALPAGTSKETQYF	TGCAGTGCCCTACCGGCCGGGACTAGCAAAGAGACCCAGTACTTC
TRBJ2-7	TRBV7-6	-	-	CASSLGRGLPYEQYF	TGTGCCAGCAGCTTAGGGCGGGGGCTACCCTACGAGCAGTACTTC
TRBJ2-2	TRBV20-1	-	few	CSARGRQSTGTGELFF	TGCAGTGCTAGAGGCCGACAGAGTACAGGCACCGGGGAGCTGTTTTTT